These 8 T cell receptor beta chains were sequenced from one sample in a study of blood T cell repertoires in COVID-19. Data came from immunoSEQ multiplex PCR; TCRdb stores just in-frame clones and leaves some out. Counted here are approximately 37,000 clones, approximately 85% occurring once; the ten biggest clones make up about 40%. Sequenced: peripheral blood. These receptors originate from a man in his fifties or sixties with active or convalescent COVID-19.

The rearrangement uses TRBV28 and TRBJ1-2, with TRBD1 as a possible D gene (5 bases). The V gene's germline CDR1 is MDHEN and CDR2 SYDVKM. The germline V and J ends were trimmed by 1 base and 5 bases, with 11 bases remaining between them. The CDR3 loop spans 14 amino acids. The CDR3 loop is CASSLLLGGYGYTF. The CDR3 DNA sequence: TGTGCCAGCAGTTTATTGCTGGGGGGTTATGGCTACACCTTC.

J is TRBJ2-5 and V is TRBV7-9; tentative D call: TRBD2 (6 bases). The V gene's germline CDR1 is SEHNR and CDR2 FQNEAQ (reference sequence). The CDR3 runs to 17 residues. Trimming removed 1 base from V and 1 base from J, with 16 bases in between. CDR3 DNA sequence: TGTGCCAGCAGCTTAGGGGGAAGACCGACTAGCCAAGAGACCCAGTACTTC. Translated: CASSLGGRPTSQETQYF.

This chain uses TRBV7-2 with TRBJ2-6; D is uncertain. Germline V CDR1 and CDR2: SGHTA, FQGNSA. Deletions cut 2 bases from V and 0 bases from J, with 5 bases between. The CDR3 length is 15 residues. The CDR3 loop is CASSLLRSGANVLTF. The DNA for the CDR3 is TGTGCCAGCAGCTTACTCCGCTCTGGGGCCAACGTCCTGACTTTC. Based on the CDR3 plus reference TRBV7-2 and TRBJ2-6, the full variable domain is GAGVSQSPSNKVTEKGKDVELRCDPISGHTALYWYRQSLGQGLEFLIYFQGNSAPDKSGLPSDRFSAERTGGSVSTLTIQRTQQEDSAVYLCASSLLRSGANVLTFGAGSRLTVL.

CDR3 nucleotides: TGTGCCAGCAGCTACGGGGGGGCCGGCCCAGAGACCCAGTACTTC. Amino acid sequence: CASSYGGAGPETQYF. This chain connects TRBV4-2 to TRBJ2-5, with TRBD2 matching over 8 bases. CDR1 LGHNA and CDR2 YNFKEQ come from the germline V gene. CDR3 size: 15 residues. Trimming took 5 bases from V and 4 from J; bases not matched to a gene: 9.

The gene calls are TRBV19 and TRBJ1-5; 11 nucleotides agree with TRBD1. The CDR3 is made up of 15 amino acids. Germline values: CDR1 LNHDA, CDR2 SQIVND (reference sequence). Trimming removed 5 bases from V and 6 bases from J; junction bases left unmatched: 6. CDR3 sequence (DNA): TGTGCCAGTAGTTGGGGGACAGGGGGAGGTCAGCCCCAGCATTTT. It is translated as CASSWGTGGGQPQHF.

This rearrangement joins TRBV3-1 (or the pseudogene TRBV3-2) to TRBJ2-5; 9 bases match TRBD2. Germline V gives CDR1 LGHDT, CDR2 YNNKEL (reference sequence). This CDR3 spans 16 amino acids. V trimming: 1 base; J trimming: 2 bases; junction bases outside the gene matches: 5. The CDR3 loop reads CASSQVGLAKQETQYF. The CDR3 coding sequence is TGTGCCAGCAGCCAAGTAGGACTAGCGAAACAAGAGACCCAGTACTTC.

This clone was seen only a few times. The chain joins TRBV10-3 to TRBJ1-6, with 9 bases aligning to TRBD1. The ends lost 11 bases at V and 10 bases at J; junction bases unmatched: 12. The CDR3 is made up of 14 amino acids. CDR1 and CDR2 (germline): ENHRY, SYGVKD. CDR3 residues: CASSLDRGDSPLHF. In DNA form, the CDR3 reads TGTGCCTCTAGCCTGGACAGGGGAGACTCACCCCTCCACTTT.

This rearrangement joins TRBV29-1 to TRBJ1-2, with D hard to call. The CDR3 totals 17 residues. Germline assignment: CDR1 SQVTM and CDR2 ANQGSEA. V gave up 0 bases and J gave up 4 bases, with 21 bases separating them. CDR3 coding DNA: TGCAGCGTTGAAGATCAAGGAAAACGCGCCCTAGGCTATGGCTACACCTTC. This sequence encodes CSVEDQGKRALGYGYTF.